One TCR beta chain is described in this entry. Libraries were prepared by immunoSEQ multiplex PCR; TCRdb keeps only in-frame clonotypes and omits some of them. Of around 12,000 clones listed, approximately 91% are singletons. This CDR3 comprises 14 residues. J was trimmed by 2 bases and V by 5 bases; bases with no gene match: 4. CDR1 is GTSNPN, CDR2 SVGIG, per germline (reference sequence). These data come from a study of blood T cell repertoires in COVID-19. This clonotype was obtained from a woman aged 60-75 years with active COVID-19. Sequences were obtained from peripheral blood. The chain is built from TRBV30 and TRBJ2-7, with 12 bases identical to TRBD2. The CDR3 spells CAWGGLAGPYEQYF. The DNA for the CDR3 is TGTGCCTGGGGGGGACTAGCGGGTCCCTACGAGCAGTACTTC.